This is a list of T cell receptor beta chains from one sample in a study of tumor-infiltrating lymphocytes in primary liver carcinoma. TCRdb processed the multiplex PCR reads anew with MiXCR; each CDR3 protein has one entry. Counted here are around 99,000 distinct CDR3 sequences, just over 65% occurring once; the ten biggest clones make up about 27%. Specimen: tumor-adjacent normal liver tissue. The receptors come from a man aged 35 to 55 with primary liver carcinoma and hepatitis B virus infection. The CDR3 runs from the conserved cysteine through the conserved F or W. The D gene is left open where the match is weak. Only part of the rows carry a size: once, few, many, or a class if the clone is expanded.

j_gene	d_gene	abundance	v_gene	CDR3aa	CDR3nt
TRBJ1-5	NA	NA	TRBV12-3/TRBV12-4	CASNPFRIDQPQHF	TGTGCCAGCAACCCCTTCCGGATTGATCAACCCCAGCATTTT
TRBJ2-7	TRBD1	NA	TRBV25-1	CASGALPGQGWNEQYF	TGTGCCAGCGGTGCCCTGCCGGGACAGGGTTGGAACGAGCAGTACTTC
TRBJ2-5	NA	NA	TRBV11-2	CTSRSRDSAHIEAQYF	TGCACCAGCAGATCCCGGGACTCGGCCCACATAGAGGCCCAGTACTTC
TRBJ2-2	NA	few	TRBV28	CASSRFITGELFF	TGTGCCAGCAGTAGATTCATAACCGGGGAGCTGTTTTTT
TRBJ2-7	TRBD2	few	TRBV7-9	CASSPGGFLQYF	TGTGCCAGCAGCCCGGGGGGGTTCCTCCAGTACTTC
TRBJ2-3	TRBD2	NA	TRBV28	CARGGLAGGGDTQYF	TGTGCCAGAGGGGGACTAGCGGGAGGTGGAGATACGCAGTATTTT
TRBJ2-4	TRBD2	NA	TRBV4-2	CASNQVAGAENIQYF	TGTGCCAGCAACCAAGTCGCGGGAGCGGAAAACATTCAGTACTTC
TRBJ2-5	NA	NA	TRBV29-1	CSVDRYIGGTQYF	TGCAGCGTTGACCGGTACATTGGTGGGACCCAATACTTC
TRBJ2-7	NA	many	TRBV12-3/TRBV12-4	CASSFGSTPTEQYF	TGTGCCAGCAGTTTTGGTTCCACGCCTACGGAGCAGTACTTC
TRBJ2-7	TRBD2	NA	TRBV11-2	CASSLVVRGGRLSYEQYF	TGTGCCAGCAGCTTAGTTGTACGGGGGGGGAGACTTTCCTACGAGCAGTACTTC
TRBJ2-6	TRBD1	NA	TRBV11-2	CTSSRNVGLTGSDSGANVPTF	TGTACCAGCAGCAGAAATGTCGGCCTGACAGGGTCTGATTCTGGGGCCAACGTCCCGACTTTC
TRBJ2-7	NA	once	TRBV11-2	CAGSLGGTLPYDHYF	TGTGCCGGCAGCCTCGGCGGGACTCTACCCTACGATCACTACTTC
TRBJ2-1	NA	NA	TRBV29-1	CSVAGIGVPNEQFF	TGCAGCGTTGCTGGGATAGGGGTGCCCAATGAGCAGTTTTTC
TRBJ2-1	NA	NA	TRBV11-2	CASSIVLSPYNEQLF	TGTGCCAGCAGCATTGTGTTATCGCCCTACAATGAGCAGCTCTTC
TRBJ2-6	NA	few	TRBV29-1	CSVEGGPGANVLSF	TGCAGCGTTGAAGGTGGGCCTGGGGCCAACGTCCTGTCATTC
TRBJ2-1	TRBD1	NA	TRBV6-2/TRBV6-3	CASSYTSGTGVFF	TGTGCCAGCAGTTACACGTCCGGGACAGGAGTGTTCTTC
TRBJ2-1	TRBD1	NA	TRBV11-3	CASSLGGTGFLYDQFF	TGTGCCAGCAGCTTAGGCGGGACAGGGTTCTTGTATGACCAGTTCTTC
TRBJ2-1	TRBD2	NA	TRBV11-2	CAGSLGAGVHDEQLF	TGTGCCGGCAGCTTAGGAGCGGGAGTTCACGATGAGCAGCTCTTC
TRBJ2-5	NA	NA	TRBV30	CACPVLGEPGETQYF	TGTGCCTGCCCAGTCTTGGGGGAACCTGGGGAGACCCAGTACTTC
TRBJ2-5	NA	NA	TRBV11-1	CASSPPLEVRKDFQETQYF	TGTGCCAGCAGCCCGCCCCTGGAAGTCAGGAAGGACTTCCAAGAGACTCAGTACTTC
TRBJ2-5	TRBD2	NA	TRBV5-1	CASRFLGTSGLQETQYF	TGCGCCAGTAGATTCCTCGGGACTAGCGGGTTACAAGAGACCCAGTACTTC
TRBJ2-7	NA	NA	TRBV29-1	CSVAQTNEQYF	TGCAGCGTTGCCCAAACAAACGAGCAGTACTTC
TRBJ2-1	TRBD2	NA	TRBV11-2	CAGSYSSTSGRGGGFF	TGTGCAGGCAGTTACTCTTCGACTAGCGGGAGGGGAGGCGGGTTCTTC
TRBJ2-7	TRBD2	once	TRBV28	CASCLWGGSPHYEQYF	TGTGCCAGCTGTCTGTGGGGGGGGTCCCCTCACTACGAGCAGTACTTC
TRBJ2-1	NA	NA	TRBV6-5	CASRDYRSSYDEQFF	TGTGCCAGCAGAGATTACAGGAGCTCCTACGATGAGCAGTTCTTC
TRBJ1-3	TRBD1	NA	TRBV30	CAWSVTGTGNTIYF	TGTGCCTGGAGTGTGACAGGGACTGGAAACACCATATATTTT
TRBJ1-2	TRBD1	NA	TRBV5-4	CASSIARTGRYTF	TGTGCCAGCAGCATCGCAAGGACAGGACGATACACCTTC
TRBJ1-2	NA	NA	TRBV5-1	CASSLAQSVYGYTF	TGCGCCAGCAGCTTGGCACAGTCCGTCTATGGCTACACCTTC
TRBJ1-1	NA	NA	TRBV11-2	CASSLGYTEGLF	TGTGCCAGTAGCTTAGGGTACACTGAAGGTTTATTT
TRBJ2-6	NA	NA	TRBV30	CAWSQSSGANVLTF	TGTGCCTGGAGCCAGAGCTCTGGGGCCAACGTCCTGACTTTC
TRBJ2-6	TRBD1	NA	TRBV6-5	CASRGFGQGSSGTNILTF	TGTGCCAGCAGGGGGTTTGGACAGGGGAGCTCTGGGACCAACATCCTGACTTTC
TRBJ2-1	NA	NA	TRBV4-2	CASSQDNGMADHNEQFF	TGTGCCAGCAGCCAAGATAACGGGATGGCAGACCACAATGAGCAGTTCTTC
TRBJ2-1	TRBD1	many	TRBV10-3	CAITSDRENNEQFF	TGTGCCATCACTTCGGACAGGGAGAACAATGAGCAGTTCTTC
TRBJ2-1	NA	NA	TRBV30	CAWNRDRPSEHFF	TGTGCCTGGAACCGGGACCGCCCTAGTGAGCATTTCTTC
TRBJ1-1	NA	once	TRBV11-2	CPSSLSALPGGAFF	TGTCCCAGCAGCTTATCGGCCCTCCCCGGGGGAGCTTTCTTT
TRBJ2-5	NA	NA	TRBV5-4	CASSPRVQGGGETQYF	TGTGCCAGCAGCCCCCGAGTGCAGGGAGGCGGGGAGACCCAGTACTTC
TRBJ2-2	NA	NA	TRBV11-2	CAGSFTQGPYGGELFF	TGTGCCGGCAGCTTTACTCAGGGCCCCTACGGCGGGGAGCTGTTCTTT
TRBJ2-6	NA	few	TRBV30	CACHTSGSSGADVLTF	TGTGCCTGCCATACCAGCGGAAGCTCTGGGGCCGACGTCCTGACTTTC
TRBJ2-7	NA	NA	TRBV11-2	CTSNLTGGAHEQYF	TGTACCAGCAACTTAACCGGCGGAGCCCACGAGCAGTACTTC
TRBJ2-5	NA	few	TRBV30	CTWSRGRSQETQYF	TGTACCTGGAGTAGAGGTCGGTCCCAAGAGACCCAGTACTTC
TRBJ2-7	NA	NA	TRBV2	CASILGPTDEQYF	TGTGCCAGCATCCTGGGGCCAACGGACGAGCAGTACTTC
TRBJ1-5	NA	NA	TRBV29-1	CSVRTGVYQPQHF	TGCAGCGTGAGAACTGGGGTTTATCAGCCCCAGCATTTT
TRBJ1-5	NA	NA	TRBV11-3	CASSKARVARVLCYNQPQHF	TGTGCCAGCAGCAAGGCCCGAGTAGCCAGGGTGTTATGCTATAATCAGCCCCAGCATTTT
TRBJ2-7	NA	medium-sized	TRBV12-3/TRBV12-4	CASSLAAGEQYF	TGTGCCAGCAGTTTAGCCGCGGGCGAGCAGTACTTC
TRBJ2-1	NA	NA	TRBV11-2	CTSSLDISNEQFF	TGTACCAGCAGCTTAGATATCAGCAATGAGCAGTTCTTC
TRBJ1-2	NA	NA	TRBV4-1	CANSQGEGTGGYTF	TGCGCCAACAGCCAAGGGGAAGGGACTGGTGGCTACACCTTC
TRBJ1-2	TRBD1	NA	TRBV11-2	CTGSPLGLQGGYGYTF	TGTACCGGCAGCCCCCTAGGTCTTCAGGGGGGCTATGGCTACACCTTC
TRBJ2-1	NA	NA	TRBV29-1	CSVQVVPSSCNEQFF	TGCAGCGTTCAGGTAGTGCCGAGCTCCTGCAATGAGCAGTTCTTC
TRBJ2-7	NA	NA	TRBV19	CASSMSFNYEQYF	TGTGCCAGTAGTATGAGCTTTAACTACGAGCAGTACTTC
TRBJ2-7	NA	once	TRBV5-6	CVSSFGIGQSSYEQYF	TGCGTCAGCAGCTTTGGTATAGGCCAGAGCTCCTACGAGCAGTACTTC
TRBJ2-7	TRBD2	NA	TRBV2	CASSPLVGGLDEEYF	TGTGCCAGCAGTCCGCTAGTGGGAGGGTTAGACGAGGAGTACTTC
TRBJ2-7	TRBD2	NA	TRBV5-6	CASHTSGRVHEQYF	TGTGCCAGCCATACTAGCGGGAGGGTCCACGAGCAGTACTTC
TRBJ1-1	NA	many	TRBV29-1	CSVSPGGGTEAFF	TGCAGCGTGTCCCCCGGGGGGGGGACTGAAGCTTTCTTT
TRBJ1-1	TRBD1	NA	TRBV29-1	CSVDYQGVPEAFF	TGCAGCGTTGATTACCAGGGGGTTCCTGAAGCTTTCTTT
TRBJ1-5	NA	many	TRBV28	CASSRGDLGQPQHF	TGTGCCAGCAGCCGCGGGGACCTGGGTCAGCCCCAGCATTTT
TRBJ2-3	NA	NA	TRBV7-9	CANSINRADTQYF	TGTGCCAACAGCATTAACAGGGCAGATACGCAGTATTTT
TRBJ1-4	TRBD1	NA	TRBV12-3/TRBV12-4	CASRLTGNRGKPFF	TGTGCCAGCAGACTGACAGGGAATCGGGGAAAACCGTTTTTT